The 3 T cell receptor beta chains below were found in one sample sequenced in a study of shared clonotypes between healthy human individuals. Naive CD8 cells lacked CD45RO and underwent positive selection for CCR7, leaving out terminally differentiated effector memory CD45RA+ cells. Data came from immunoSEQ multiplex PCR; TCRdb stores just in-frame clones and leaves some out. This table has nearly 2 million clones, about 95% appearing once. Sequenced material: naive CD8+ T cells sorted from blood. Receptors originate from a man between 18 and 29 years old in good health.

The gene calls are TRBV5-6 and TRBJ1-1; perhaps TRBD1 as D (5 bases). The CDR3 contains 13 residues. Trimming removed 4 bases at V and 0 bases at J, with 7 bases between. Germline values: CDR1 SGHDT, CDR2 YYEEEE. As DNA, the CDR3 is TGTGCCAGCAGCCGGGGACTGAACACTGAAGCTTTCTTT. Amino acids: CASSRGLNTEAFF.

The chain links TRBV5-1 to TRBJ1-4; unclear D gene. Trimming cost V 0 bases and J 7 bases, with 13 bases left between them. Germline CDR1 is SGHRS and CDR2 is YFSETQ. The CDR3 totals 15 residues. The CDR3 DNA reads TGCGCCAGCAGCTTGGATGAAGTGGGCGGTGAAAAACTGTTTTTT. This translates into CASSLDEVGGEKLFF. Drawing the rest from reference TRBV5-1 and TRBJ1-4, the complete variable domain is KAGVTQTPRYLIKTRGQQVTLSCSPISGHRSVSWYQQTPGQGLQFLFEYFSETQRNKGNFPGRFSGRQFSNSRSEMNVSTLELGDSALYLCASSLDEVGGEKLFFGSGTQLSVL.

With respect to this clone: At one end the junction does not follow the germline gene, possibly because of a read error. The chain has TRBV7-7 and TRBJ2-5; TRBD1 or TRBD2 may be the D gene (6 bases each). Germline CDR1 SSHAT, CDR2 FNYEAQ (reference sequence). CDR3 length: 15 residues. The CDR3 is CASSPGGGLGETQYF. The CDR3 DNA sequence: TGTGCTAGCAGCCCCGGGGGCGGGCTTGGGGAGACCCAGTACTTC.